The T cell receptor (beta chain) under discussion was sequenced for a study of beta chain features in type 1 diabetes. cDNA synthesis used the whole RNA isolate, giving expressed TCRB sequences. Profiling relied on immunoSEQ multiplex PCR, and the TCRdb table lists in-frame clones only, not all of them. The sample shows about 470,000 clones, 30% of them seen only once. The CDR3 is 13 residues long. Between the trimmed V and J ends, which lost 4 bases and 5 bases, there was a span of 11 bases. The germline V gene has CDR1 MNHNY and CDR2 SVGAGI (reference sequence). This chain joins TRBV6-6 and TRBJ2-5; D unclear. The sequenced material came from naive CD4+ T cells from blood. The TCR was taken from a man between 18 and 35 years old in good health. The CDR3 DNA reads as TGTGCCAGCAGTTCCTCCCTGGGGGAGACCCAGTACTTC. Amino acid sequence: CASSSSLGETQYF.